This is a list of T cell receptor beta chains from one sample in a study of blood T cell repertoires in COVID-19. Libraries were prepared by immunoSEQ multiplex PCR; TCRdb keeps only in-frame clonotypes and omits some of them. The sample has some 180,000 clones; approximately 85% are singletons. Sequencing input: PBMCs or T cells enriched from blood (not recorded which). The receptors stem from a man aged 35 to 55 who had recovered from COVID-19. The CDR3 runs from the conserved cysteine through the conserved F or W. A D gene is named only where the DNA matches it firmly. The size of a clone is reported for some rows only, either as once, few or many, or as a class for expanded clones.

abundance	j_gene	v_gene	d_gene	CDR3nt	CDR3aa
-	TRBJ2-4	TRBV19	-	TGTGCCAGTAGTATCGGCACCAGGGGATACAAAAACATTCAGTACTTC	CASSIGTRGYKNIQYF
-	TRBJ2-1	TRBV7-9	TRBD2	TGTGCCAGCAGCTCCATTAGCGGGGGGGCTTCCTACAATGAGCAGTTCTTC	CASSSISGGASYNEQFF
-	TRBJ2-5	TRBV27	TRBD1	TGTGCCAGCAGTAGACCGGGACAGGGAGAGACCCAGTACTTC	CASSRPGQGETQYF
-	TRBJ1-5	TRBV27	TRBD1	TGTGCCAGCAGTCTCGGGACAGCAAATCAGCCCCAGCATTTT	CASSLGTANQPQHF
-	TRBJ1-5	TRBV5-6	TRBD1	TGTGCCAGCAGCTTGGGGACAGGGGCGAATCAGCCCCAGCATTTT	CASSLGTGANQPQHF
-	TRBJ2-1	TRBV9	-	TGTGCCAGCAGCCCACACGAGGGGGTCGAGCAGTTCTTC	CASSPHEGVEQFF
-	TRBJ2-1	TRBV10-3	-	TGTGCCATCAGTGAGCCCGTGGGGCGGGGAGACAATGAGCAGTTCTTC	CAISEPVGRGDNEQFF
few	TRBJ1-1	TRBV9	TRBD1	TGTGCCAGCAGCGTTGGGACAGCAGTGCACACTGAAGCTTTCTTT	CASSVGTAVHTEAFF
once	TRBJ2-3	TRBV6-4	TRBD2	TGTGCCAGCAGTGACTCAGGGGTAGCGGGAGCAGATACGCAGTATTTT	CASSDSGVAGADTQYF
-	TRBJ1-5	TRBV5-1	-	TGCGCCAGCAGCTTAGAGGGAAGTCATCAGCCCCAGCATTTT	CASSLEGSHQPQHF
-	TRBJ2-1	TRBV11-2	TRBD2	TGTGCCAGCAGCTTAGCCGGGGGGGTCCTTCAGAATGAGCAGTTCTTC	CASSLAGGVLQNEQFF
-	TRBJ2-7	TRBV7-2	TRBD2	TGTGCCAGCAGCTCAGGACTAGCGGCCCTCGAGCAGTACTTC	CASSSGLAALEQYF
-	TRBJ2-5	TRBV11-3	TRBD2	TGTGCCAGCAGCTCCGGGGGGGCTAAGACCCAGTACTTC	CASSSGGAKTQYF
-	TRBJ1-5	TRBV6-5	-	TGTGCCAGCACCCGCCCAGGGAATCAGCCCCAGCATTTT	CASTRPGNQPQHF
-	TRBJ1-2	TRBV6-5	-	TGTGCCAGCAGTTACACGGGGGTTAACTATGGCTACACCTTC	CASSYTGVNYGYTF
-	TRBJ2-1	TRBV5-1	-	TGCGCCAGCAGCTTGGGGGTGGTCGGGTTTGGCGGGGGCCTCGACAATGAGCAGTTCTTC	CASSLGVVGFGGGLDNEQFF
-	TRBJ1-5	TRBV19	TRBD1	TGTGCCAGTAGTAACACCGCGGGACAGAGAAGCAATCAGCCCCAGCATTTT	CASSNTAGQRSNQPQHF
-	TRBJ2-1	TRBV15	TRBD1	TGTGCCACCGCCGGACAGGGGAGCATTAATGAGCAGTTCTTC	CATAGQGSINEQFF
-	TRBJ2-1	TRBV7-2	TRBD2	TGTGCCAGCAGTTTAACTAGCGGGATATTAAATGAGCAGTTCTTC	CASSLTSGILNEQFF
-	TRBJ2-1	TRBV10-1	-	TGCGCCAGCAGTGAGGTGGGAGACTCCTACAATGAGCAGTTCTTC	CASSEVGDSYNEQFF
-	TRBJ2-3	TRBV9	-	TGTGCCAGCAGCGTAGGCAGGGAAACAGATACGCAGTATTTT	CASSVGRETDTQYF
-	TRBJ2-2	TRBV19	TRBD1	TGTGCCAGTAGTATCATTCTCGGGACAGGGGTCACCGGGGAGCTGTTTTTT	CASSIILGTGVTGELFF
once	TRBJ1-5	TRBV6-5	TRBD1	TGTGCCAGCACCCTGAACCAGGGGGGACAGCCCCAGCATTTT	CASTLNQGGQPQHF
-	TRBJ1-5	TRBV19	-	TGTGCCAGTAGCAACGACCTAGGGCCCCAGCATTTT	CASSNDLGPQHF
-	TRBJ1-3	TRBV28	-	TGTGCCAGCAGTTCTATCGTCCAGCGAAGGGGGACCATATATTTT	CASSSIVQRRGTIYF
-	TRBJ1-2	TRBV12-3/TRBV12-4	TRBD1	TGTGCCAGCAGTCCGACAGGGCCCTATGGCTACACCTTC	CASSPTGPYGYTF
-	TRBJ2-7	TRBV9	-	TGTGCCAGCAGCGCAGGATCCACCTACGAGCAGTACTTC	CASSAGSTYEQYF
-	TRBJ1-1	TRBV7-9	TRBD1	TGTGCCAGCAGCCGGACAGGGGGCACCCCTGAAGCTTTCTTT	CASSRTGGTPEAFF
-	TRBJ1-1	TRBV7-8	-	TGTGCCAGCAGCCCTCCCGGGGTGGCTAACACTGAAGCTTTCTTT	CASSPPGVANTEAFF
-	TRBJ1-1	TRBV2	-	TGTGCCAGCTTGGTGGAGGCGAACACTGAAGCTTTCTTT	CASLVEANTEAFF
once	TRBJ1-1	TRBV9	-	TGTGCCAGCAGCGTTAAAGGGGCCTCCACTGAAGCTTTCTTT	CASSVKGASTEAFF
-	TRBJ1-3	TRBV18	TRBD1	TGTGCCAGCTCACCCTTGGACAGGGACGTAGGAAACACCATATATTTT	CASSPLDRDVGNTIYF
-	TRBJ1-4	TRBV7-9	TRBD1	TGTGCCAGCAGCCCGACGACAGGGCTAAATGAAAAACTGTTTTTT	CASSPTTGLNEKLFF
-	TRBJ1-2	TRBV19	-	TGTGCCAGTAGCCCCCCCCGCGCGGCGGTCAGCTCTCATGGCTACACCTTC	CASSPPRAAVSSHGYTF
-	TRBJ2-1	TRBV4-1	-	TGCGCCAGCAGCCAAGCGGACACTCGTAACAATGAGCAGTTCTTC	CASSQADTRNNEQFF
-	TRBJ2-3	TRBV7-2	TRBD2	TGTGCCAGCAGACCCTTTCCTAGCGGAGGCACAGATACGCAGTATTTT	CASRPFPSGGTDTQYF
-	TRBJ1-1	TRBV11-2	-	TGTGCCAGCAGCCTAGATCCTACAGAGGGCCCGAACACTGAAGCTTTCTTT	CASSLDPTEGPNTEAFF
-	TRBJ1-2	TRBV12-3/TRBV12-4	TRBD1	TGTGCCAGCAGAGGACAGGGAATGGATGGCTACACCTTC	CASRGQGMDGYTF
-	TRBJ1-1	TRBV23-1	TRBD1	TGCGCCAGCAGTCACCCAAAGACAGGGGGGAGAAACACTGAAGCTTTCTTT	CASSHPKTGGRNTEAFF
-	TRBJ1-1	TRBV25-1	-	TGTGCCAGCAGCCCACGGGGAATTAATGAAGCTTTCTTT	CASSPRGINEAFF
-	TRBJ1-6	TRBV18	-	TGTGCCACAGGAGACAGGAATAATTCACCCCTCCACTTT	CATGDRNNSPLHF
-	TRBJ2-1	TRBV6-2/TRBV6-3	-	TGTGCCAGCAGTTACTCGAGGTGGGGTGGCGGGGATGGCTACAATGAGCAGTTCTTC	CASSYSRWGGGDGYNEQFF
-	TRBJ2-4	TRBV7-8	TRBD1	TGTGCCAGCAGCCCGAAAGGGGGCAGGGACATTCAGTACTTC	CASSPKGGRDIQYF
-	TRBJ2-3	TRBV3-1/TRBV3-2	-	TGTGCCAGCAGCCAAGATCTGACAGATTTTCTCACAGATACGCAGTATTTT	CASSQDLTDFLTDTQYF
-	TRBJ2-3	TRBV5-1	TRBD1	TGCGCCAGCAGCTCCCGGGACAGGGAAACAGATACGCAGTATTTT	CASSSRDRETDTQYF
-	TRBJ1-1	TRBV5-5	TRBD1	TGTGCCAGCAGCCAGCCTCGGACAGGGATGAACACTGAAGCTTTCTTT	CASSQPRTGMNTEAFF